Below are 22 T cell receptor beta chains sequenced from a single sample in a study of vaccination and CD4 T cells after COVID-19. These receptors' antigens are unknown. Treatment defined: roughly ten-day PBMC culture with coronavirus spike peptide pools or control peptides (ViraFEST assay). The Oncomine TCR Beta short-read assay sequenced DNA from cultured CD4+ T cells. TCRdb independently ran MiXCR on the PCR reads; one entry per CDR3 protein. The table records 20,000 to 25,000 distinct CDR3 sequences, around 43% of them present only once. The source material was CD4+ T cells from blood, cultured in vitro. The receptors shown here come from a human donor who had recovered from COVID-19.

Here the CDR3 DNA reads TGTGCCAGCAGTCCCGGACAGTTCGCGAACACCGGGGAGCTGTTTTTT. Residues: CASSPGQFANTGELFF. The chain has TRBV6-4 and TRBJ2-2; TRBD1 might be the D (6 bases). V was shortened by 5 bases and J by 0 bases, with 13 bases between the two germline ends. CDR3 size: 16 residues. Germline assignment: CDR1 MRHNA and CDR2 SNTAGT.

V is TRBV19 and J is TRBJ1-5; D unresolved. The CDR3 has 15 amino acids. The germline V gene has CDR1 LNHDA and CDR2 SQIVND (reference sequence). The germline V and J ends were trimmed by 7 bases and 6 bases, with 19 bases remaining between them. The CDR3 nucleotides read TGTGCCAGTAAAGCCAACCTGCTTTTTGTTCAGCCCCAGCATTTT. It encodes CASKANLLFVQPQHF.

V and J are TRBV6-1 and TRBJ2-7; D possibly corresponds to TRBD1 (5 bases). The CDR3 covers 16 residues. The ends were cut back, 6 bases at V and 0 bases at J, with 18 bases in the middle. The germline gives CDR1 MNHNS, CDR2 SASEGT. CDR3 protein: CASREQGTSNSYEQYF. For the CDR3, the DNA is TGTGCCAGCAGAGAGCAGGGAACCAGCAACTCCTACGAGCAGTACTTC.

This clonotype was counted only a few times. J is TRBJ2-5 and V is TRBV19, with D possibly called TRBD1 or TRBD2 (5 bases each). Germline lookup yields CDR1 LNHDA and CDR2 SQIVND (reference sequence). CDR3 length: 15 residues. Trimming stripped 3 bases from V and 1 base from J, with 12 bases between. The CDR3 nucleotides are TGTGCCAGTAGTATCACATCCGGGGCCCAAGAGACCCAGTACTTC. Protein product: CASSITSGAQETQYF. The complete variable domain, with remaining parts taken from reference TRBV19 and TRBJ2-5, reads DGGITQSPKYLFRKEGQNVTLSCEQNLNHDAMYWYRQDPGQGLRLIYYSQIVNDFQKGDIAEGYSVSREKKESFPLTVTSAQKNPTAFYLCASSITSGAQETQYFGPGTRLLVL.

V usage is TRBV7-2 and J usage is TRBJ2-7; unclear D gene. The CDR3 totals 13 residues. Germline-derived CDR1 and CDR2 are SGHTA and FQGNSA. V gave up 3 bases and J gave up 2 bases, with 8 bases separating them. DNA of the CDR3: TGTGCCAGCAGCTTTCAGAGGACCTACGAGCAGTACTTC. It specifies CASSFQRTYEQYF.

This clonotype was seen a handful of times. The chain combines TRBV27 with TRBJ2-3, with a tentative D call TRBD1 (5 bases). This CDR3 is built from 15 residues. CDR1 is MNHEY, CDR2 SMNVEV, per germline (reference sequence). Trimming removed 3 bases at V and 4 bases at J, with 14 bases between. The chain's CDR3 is CASSLRPQGADTQYF. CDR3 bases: TGTGCCAGCAGTTTGCGACCGCAGGGTGCAGATACGCAGTATTTT.

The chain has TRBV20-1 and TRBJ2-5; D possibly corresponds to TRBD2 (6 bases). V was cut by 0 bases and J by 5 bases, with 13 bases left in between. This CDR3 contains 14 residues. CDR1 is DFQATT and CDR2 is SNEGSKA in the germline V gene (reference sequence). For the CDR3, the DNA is TGCAGTGCTAGAGATGATCGGGGGAGGGAGACCCAGTACTTC. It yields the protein CSARDDRGRETQYF.

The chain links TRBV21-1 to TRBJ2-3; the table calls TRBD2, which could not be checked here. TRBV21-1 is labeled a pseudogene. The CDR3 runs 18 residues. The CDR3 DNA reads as TGTGCCAGCAGCAAAGCGCTTATGACTAGCAATAGCACAGATACGCAGTATTTT. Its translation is CASSKALMTSNSTDTQYF.

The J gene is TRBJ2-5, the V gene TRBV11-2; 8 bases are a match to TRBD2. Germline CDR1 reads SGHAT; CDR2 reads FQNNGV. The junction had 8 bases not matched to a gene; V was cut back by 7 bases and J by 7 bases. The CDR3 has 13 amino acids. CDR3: CASNAGGAGTQYF. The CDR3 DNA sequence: TGTGCCAGCAATGCCGGGGGGGCCGGGACCCAGTACTTC.

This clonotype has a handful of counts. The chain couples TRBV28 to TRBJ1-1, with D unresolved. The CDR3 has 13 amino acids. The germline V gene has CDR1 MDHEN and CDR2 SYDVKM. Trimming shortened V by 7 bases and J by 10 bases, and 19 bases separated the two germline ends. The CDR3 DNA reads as TGTGCCAGCACGGGCAGGCTGGGGATCCGAGCTTTCTTT. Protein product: CASTGRLGIRAFF.

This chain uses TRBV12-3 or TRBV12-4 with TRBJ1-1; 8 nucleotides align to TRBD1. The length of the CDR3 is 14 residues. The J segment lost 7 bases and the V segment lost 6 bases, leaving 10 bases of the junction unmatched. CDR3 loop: CASSPTGDGGEAFF. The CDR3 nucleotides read TGTGCCAGCAGCCCGACAGGGGATGGGGGTGAAGCTTTCTTT.

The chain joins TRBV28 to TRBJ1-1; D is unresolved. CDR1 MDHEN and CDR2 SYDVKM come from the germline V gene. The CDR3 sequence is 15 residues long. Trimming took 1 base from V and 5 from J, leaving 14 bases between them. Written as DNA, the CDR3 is TGTGCCAGCAGTTTATTGACACCTTTAAGGACTGAAGCTTTCTTT. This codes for CASSLLTPLRTEAFF.

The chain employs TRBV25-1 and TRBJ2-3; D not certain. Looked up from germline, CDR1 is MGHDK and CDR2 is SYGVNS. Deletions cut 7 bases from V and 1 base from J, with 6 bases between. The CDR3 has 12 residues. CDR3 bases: TGTGCCAGCAACATCCGCACAGATACGCAGTATTTT. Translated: CASNIRTDTQYF.

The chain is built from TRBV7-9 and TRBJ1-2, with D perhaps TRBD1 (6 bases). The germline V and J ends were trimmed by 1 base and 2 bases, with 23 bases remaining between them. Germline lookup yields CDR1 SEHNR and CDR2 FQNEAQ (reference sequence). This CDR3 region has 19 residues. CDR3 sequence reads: CASSLVFGGVSLGNYGYTF. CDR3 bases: TGTGCCAGCAGCTTAGTGTTTGGGGGCGTCAGTCTCGGGAACTATGGCTACACCTTC.

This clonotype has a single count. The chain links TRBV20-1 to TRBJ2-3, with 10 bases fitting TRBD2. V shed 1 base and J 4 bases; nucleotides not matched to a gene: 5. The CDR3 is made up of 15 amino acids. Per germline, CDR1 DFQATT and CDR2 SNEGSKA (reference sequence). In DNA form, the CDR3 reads TGCAGTGCTAGAGTTACTAGCGGGACCGCAGATACGCAGTATTTT. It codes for CSARVTSGTADTQYF.

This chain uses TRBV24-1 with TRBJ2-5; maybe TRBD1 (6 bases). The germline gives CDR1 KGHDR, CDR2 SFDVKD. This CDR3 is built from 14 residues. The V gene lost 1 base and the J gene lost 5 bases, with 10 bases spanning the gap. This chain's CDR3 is CATSDLQGRETQYF. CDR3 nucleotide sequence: TGTGCCACCAGTGATTTACAGGGTAGGGAGACCCAGTACTTC.

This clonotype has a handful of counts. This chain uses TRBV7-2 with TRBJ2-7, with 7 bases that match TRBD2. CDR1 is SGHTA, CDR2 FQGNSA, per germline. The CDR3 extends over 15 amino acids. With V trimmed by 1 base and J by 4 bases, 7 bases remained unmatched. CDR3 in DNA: TGTGCCAGCAGCTTAGAGGCGGGAGACGGGTACGAGCAGTACTTC. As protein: CASSLEAGDGYEQYF.

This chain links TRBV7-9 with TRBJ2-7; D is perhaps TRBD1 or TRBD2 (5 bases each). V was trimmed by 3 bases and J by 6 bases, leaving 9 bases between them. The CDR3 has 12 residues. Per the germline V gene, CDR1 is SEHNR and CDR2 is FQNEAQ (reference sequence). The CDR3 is CASSLGVGEQYF. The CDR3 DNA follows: TGTGCCAGCAGCTTGGGGGTGGGCGAGCAGTACTTC.

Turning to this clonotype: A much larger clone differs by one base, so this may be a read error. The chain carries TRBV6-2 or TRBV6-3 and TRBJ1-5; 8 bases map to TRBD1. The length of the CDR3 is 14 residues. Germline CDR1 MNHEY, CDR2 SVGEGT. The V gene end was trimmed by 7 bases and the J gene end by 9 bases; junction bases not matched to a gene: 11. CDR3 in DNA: TGTGCCAGCATGAGCAGGGGGCCGGTTAGGCCCCAGCATTTT. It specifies CASMSRGPVRPQHF.

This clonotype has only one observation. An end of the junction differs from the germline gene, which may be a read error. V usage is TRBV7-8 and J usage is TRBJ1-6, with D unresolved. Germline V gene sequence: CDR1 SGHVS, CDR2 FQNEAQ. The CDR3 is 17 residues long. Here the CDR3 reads CASSRAGAAKYNPPLHF. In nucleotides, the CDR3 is TGTGCCAGCAGCCGGGCTGGTGCAGCGAAGTATAATCCACCCCTCCACTTT.

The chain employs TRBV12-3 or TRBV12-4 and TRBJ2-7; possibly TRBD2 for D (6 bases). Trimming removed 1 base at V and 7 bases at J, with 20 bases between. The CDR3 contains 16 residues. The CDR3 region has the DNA TGTGCCAGCAGTTTAGGGGTCGGCGGCCCACGGGGGGAGCAGTACTTC. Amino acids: CASSLGVGGPRGEQYF.

This CDR3 is CSSGEGSSYNEQFF. CDR3 bases: TGCAGCTCTGGGGAAGGCAGCTCCTACAATGAGCAGTTCTTC. V gene TRBV29-1 combines with J gene TRBJ2-1; unclear D gene. This CDR3 spans 14 amino acids. Germline V gene data show CDR1 as SQVTM and CDR2 as ANQGSEA. V was shortened by 8 bases and J by 0 bases, with 14 bases between the two germline ends.